This T cell receptor beta chain emerged from a study of T cells in Graves' hyperthyroidism and ophthalmopathy (dated by TCRdb to about 2019). Regarding the complete study: Peripheral blood was collected at initial diagnosis, before any treatment. To identify distinguishing TCR V-J signatures, a discovery cohort of 90 to 100 patients was used, comprising 40 to 45 with Graves' ophthalmopathy and approximately 57 with stable Graves' hyperthyroidism. An independent validation cohort of fewer than 20 hyperthyroidism patients and about 16 patients who later progressed to ophthalmopathy tested prospective prediction of ophthalmopathy. The 100 or so discovery patients were randomly split 7:3 into training and test sets. The study also compared thyroid tissue and blood T-cell repertoires from 6 or 7 Graves' hyperthyroidism patients. Following sampling, methimazole starting at 30 mg daily was given to hyperthyroidism patients, and high-dose intravenous methylprednisolone was given to ophthalmopathy patients. According to the paper, TCR Vbeta CDR3 sequencing was carried out on over 130 peripheral blood samples, which came from 40 to 45 ophthalmopathy, some 73 hyperthyroidism and roughly 17 progressor patients. What the research found in general, with its limitations: During validation, the model predicted progression to ophthalmopathy a median of roughly six months ahead of onset, with 70.59% sensitivity and 72.22% specificity. No statistical method was used to set the sample size in advance, and investigators knew the group allocation. Most expanded thyroid clonotypes (frequency above 0.001) were also detected in blood, suggesting blood repertoires may reflect thyroid immune responses. A model built on a 13 V-J signature distinguished ophthalmopathy from stable hyperthyroidism, reaching 85% to 90% sensitivity and approximately 83% specificity in cross-validation and 80%/75% in testing.

Hyperthyroidism patients were newly diagnosed, with disease duration under 2 months, and aged 18 to 65 years. Exclusion was applied to patients with uncontrolled infections, other autoimmune diseases, pregnancy or lactation. Diagnoses relied on clinical symptoms, serum thyroxine and TRAb, thyroid ultrasound and orbital computed tomography. For progressor patients, blood was drawn at the first diagnosis of hyperthyroidism, before any ophthalmopathy symptoms had appeared. Ficoll-Paque density gradient centrifugation was used to isolate PBMCs from 10 ml of fresh peripheral blood. Progressor patients were initially diagnosed with Graves' hyperthyroidism and developed ophthalmopathy during follow-up. Total RNA was extracted using Trizol reagent, and RNA quality was assessed on an Agilent 2100 Bioanalyzer. TCR beta CDR3 regions were amplified from RNA transcripts. The TCR CDR3 was subjected to a first round of RT-PCR using the HTBI primer set and the Qiagen OneStep RT-PCR kit. Libraries were constructed in a second round of multiplex PCR, after which size selection and purification were carried out. Paired-end sequencing of the libraries was performed with 100 bp reads on an Illumina HiSeq2000. The published analysis was carried out like this. Raw data were processed with SOAPnuke, discarding reads with adapters, uncalled bases, mean Phred below 15, or no exact constant-primer or identifier match. COPE v1.2.5 was used to merge high-quality paired reads, and clonotypes were defined as unique nucleotide sequences. Clonotypes were aligned to IMGT TRBV, TRBD and TRBJ reference segments using MiTCR v1.1. Only V-J combinations with frequency above 0.0001, covering 99% to 99.2% of repertoires, were analysed. A TCS score was defined as the ratio between F50 (clonal expansion) and ExV (chaos), using BLOSUM62-based TCRdist between CDR3 peptides within each V-J. Welch's t-statistics and random forest reduced some 510 V-J features to 10 to 15, which were used in a naive Bayes classifier (R e1071). The raw public reads went through TCRdb reprocessing: fastp at Q25, MiXCR clone calling, in-frame beta chains kept. Entries are consolidated by CDR3 protein sequence, retaining the most common genes and DNA. TCRdb, not the authors, supplied the V and J calls. The sample table contains 250,000 to 300,000 distinct CDR3 sequences; only one count was recorded for about 14% of them. 6.5% to 10% of the sample lies in the top ten.

This clonotype was observed at least ten times. It lacks a known antigen. Base qualities are missing; no much larger clone stands one base away. The TCR originated in a woman in her 30s with Graves' hyperthyroidism that later progressed to Graves' ophthalmopathy. The specimen was blood.

The nucleotide sequence reads TGCGCCAGCAGCCGAATCCAGACTAGCGGGAGGGCCTACGAGCAGTACTTC. Translated, this gives CASSRIQTSGRAYEQYF. The V gene is TRBV4-3 and the J gene is TRBJ2-7; TRBD2 aligns with 14 central bases. CDR1 and CDR2, per the germline V gene, are LGHNA and YSLEER. V is pruned by 4 bases and J by 2 bases, leaving 7 bases of the junction without a gene match. Counted from cysteine to phenylalanine, this CDR3 has 17 amino acids. The read is trimmed to its CDR3 DNA, 51 bases read in frame from base 1.